The clone carrying this T cell receptor beta chain is classed as medium-sized. Its specificity is unknown. This record comes from a study of Siglec-9 on CD8 T cells in melanoma. Overall study findings and caveats: In melanoma tumors, a Siglec-9-marked effector memory CD8+ subset reportedly appeared to accumulate.

CDR1 is MNHNS, CDR2 SASEGT, per germline. V gave up 3 bases and J gave up 0 bases, with 15 bases separating them. The CDR3 extends over 18 amino acids. Method: immunoSEQ multiplex PCR; TCRdb's copy keeps in-frame clones and lacks some. The table has more than 30,000 clones, about four fifths seen once. Sequenced input: Siglec-9- CD8+ T cells sorted from blood. This clonotype originated in a human donor in good health. The V gene is TRBV6-1, the J gene TRBJ2-6; the D gene could be TRBD1 or TRBD2 (6 bases each). The CDR3 DNA sequence: TGTGCCAGCAGTGAGACCGAACAGGGACTCTCTGGGGCCAACGTCCTGACTTTC. Encoded protein: CASSETEQGLSGANVLTF.